Below are 23 T cell receptor beta chains sequenced from a single sample in a study of regulatory T cells. Which antigens these TCRs recognize remains unknown. The PCR used 52 TRBV and 13 TRBJ primers. Produced via immunoSEQ multiplex PCR; TCRdb's table is partial and in-frame only. The table has more than 25,000 clones, roughly 92% seen once. General study results and limits: In CD3G-deficient patients, conventional CD4+ T cells were enriched for hydrophobic CDR3 residues at positions 6 and 7.

The sequenced material came from conventional CD4+ T cells sorted from blood. The receptor set was obtained from a person aged 18-30 years with CD3G deficiency.

This rearrangement joins TRBV7-9 to TRBJ1-1; TRBD1 agrees at 8 bases. Germline V gives CDR1 SEHNR, CDR2 FQNEAQ (reference sequence). V was clipped by 5 bases and J by 6 bases; unmatched bases: 5. CDR3 length: 13 residues. The CDR3 loop reads CASSAQGQAEAFF. As DNA, the CDR3 is TGTGCCAGCAGCGCTCAGGGACAGGCTGAAGCTTTCTTT.

The rearrangement uses TRBV5-1 and TRBJ2-5, with D possibly TRBD2 on 6 matching bases. The germline V gene encodes CDR1 SGHRS and CDR2 YFSETQ. V lost 4 bases, J lost 4 bases, and 23 bases lay in between. There are 17 residues in the CDR3. CDR3 amino acids: CASSPPARGSGPETQYF. The CDR3 DNA reads TGCGCCAGCAGCCCACCGGCGCGGGGCTCCGGCCCAGAGACCCAGTACTTC.

The chain couples TRBV5-4 to TRBJ2-7, with D unclear. Germline V gives CDR1 SGHNT, CDR2 YYREEE (reference sequence). The CDR3 is 15 residues long. V shed 1 base and J shed 6 bases, with 17 bases lying between them. The CDR3 is CASSLIDRWGGEQYV. The CDR3 region has the DNA TGTGCCAGCAGCTTGATAGATCGGTGGGGTGGCGAGCAGTACGTC.

Only one count was recorded for this clone. This chain connects TRBV6-1 to TRBJ1-1; D perhaps matches TRBD1 (5 bases). The germline CDR1 and CDR2 sequences are MNHNS and SASEGT. V was clipped by 6 bases and J by 11 bases, with 19 bases between them. The CDR3 is 13 residues long. The CDR3 loop is CASRGDWRSYAFF. The DNA of the CDR3 is TGTGCCAGCAGAGGGGACTGGAGGAGTTATGCTTTCTTT.

The chain employs TRBV18 and TRBJ1-4; tentative D call: TRBD1 (6 bases). Germline assignment: CDR1 KGHSH and CDR2 LQKENI. The CDR3 totals 14 residues. Trimming stripped 6 bases from V and 8 bases from J, with 16 bases between. The CDR3 loop reads CASSQQGAEEKLFF. The CDR3 nucleotides read TGTGCCAGCTCGCAACAGGGAGCGGAGGAAAAACTGTTTTTT. The full variable domain, rest sourced from reference TRBV18 and TRBJ1-4, is NAGVMQNPRHLVRRRGQEARLRCSPMKGHSHVYWYRQLPEEGLKFMVYLQKENIIDESGMPKERFSAEFPKEGPSILRIQQVVRGDSAAYFCASSQQGAEEKLFFGSGTQLSVL.

The genes are TRBV4-1 and TRBJ1-1; D possibly corresponds to TRBD1 (6 bases). The CDR3 loop spans 15 amino acids. The germline V gene encodes CDR1 MGHRA and CDR2 YSYEKL. Trimming stripped 0 bases from V and 5 bases from J, with 13 bases between. This CDR3 is CASSQDQGRGTEAFF. For the CDR3, the DNA is TGCGCCAGCAGCCAAGATCAGGGGAGAGGTACTGAAGCTTTCTTT.

V usage is TRBV6-1 and J usage is TRBJ1-2; no clear D gene. Germline CDR1 and CDR2: MNHNS and SASEGT. Deletions cut 8 bases from V and 6 bases from J, with 19 bases between. The CDR3 runs to 14 residues. The CDR3 sequence is CASSGGIRIHGYTF. Written as DNA, the CDR3 is TGTGCCAGCTCTGGAGGAATTAGGATTCATGGCTACACCTTC.

In DNA form, the CDR3 reads TGTGCCTGGAGTGTTGGGGACACTGAAGCTTTCTTT. Translated: CAWSVGDTEAFF. This rearrangement joins TRBV30 to TRBJ1-1, with unresolved D. This CDR3 comprises 12 residues. V was shortened by 0 bases and J by 3 bases, with 5 bases between the two germline ends. CDR1 is GTSNPN, CDR2 SVGIG, per germline (reference sequence).

V gene TRBV5-1 combines with J gene TRBJ2-3; 10 bases are a match to TRBD1. The ends lost 7 bases at V and 5 bases at J; junction bases unmatched: 4. Germline CDR1 SGHRS, CDR2 YFSETQ. The CDR3 is 13 residues long. CDR3 sequence: CASGQGEGDTQYF. For the CDR3, the DNA is TGCGCCAGCGGACAGGGGGAAGGAGATACGCAGTATTTT. Complete variable domain (other parts from reference TRBV5-1 and TRBJ2-3): KAGVTQTPRYLIKTRGQQVTLSCSPISGHRSVSWYQQTPGQGLQFLFEYFSETQRNKGNFPGRFSGRQFSNSRSEMNVSTLELGDSALYLCASGQGEGDTQYFGPGTRLTVL.

This chain joins TRBV7-2 and TRBJ2-7; D possibly matches TRBD1 or TRBD2 (7 bases each). The CDR3 totals 16 residues. The V gene's germline CDR1 is SGHTA and CDR2 FQGNSA. Trimming cost V 0 bases and J 1 base, with 13 bases left between them. The CDR3: CASSLAGGGGSYEQYF. For the CDR3, the DNA is TGTGCCAGCAGCTTAGCGGGAGGGGGCGGGTCCTACGAGCAGTACTTC.

V usage is TRBV4-2 and J usage is TRBJ1-1; D ambiguous. This CDR3 spans 15 amino acids. Per germline, CDR1 LGHNA and CDR2 YNFKEQ. Trimming took off 1 base at V and 2 bases at J, with 11 bases between the two ends. DNA of the CDR3: TGTGCCAGCAGCCAAGTGTCGCTGGGTAACACTGAAGCTTTCTTT. This encodes CASSQVSLGNTEAFF.

The V gene is TRBV10-3, the J gene TRBJ2-5; possibly TRBD1 for D (5 bases). V shed 4 bases and J shed 5 bases, with 14 bases lying between them. Germline CDR1 ENHRY, CDR2 SYGVKD. The CDR3 totals 14 residues. CDR3 sequence: CAISGGRVGETQYF. The CDR3 nucleotides are TGTGCCATCAGTGGGGGCAGGGTCGGCGAGACCCAGTACTTC.

The chain joins TRBV11-2 to TRBJ1-1, with D maybe TRBD1 (5 bases). Per germline, CDR1 SGHAT and CDR2 FQNNGV. This CDR3 has 14 residues. V was pared by 1 base and J by 8 bases, with 14 bases between. Here the CDR3 DNA reads TGTGCCAGCAGCTTAGGGGGCCTTGAGGGAGAAGCTTTCTTT. Protein: CASSLGGLEGEAFF.

This chain links TRBV7-9 with TRBJ2-1; TRBD1 or TRBD2 may be the D gene (5 bases each). The CDR3 consists of 19 residues. The V and J ends lost 1 base and 1 base respectively, with 20 bases between them. Germline CDR1 SEHNR, CDR2 FQNEAQ (reference sequence). The CDR3: CASSLGLGWTDSSYNEQFF. The CDR3 DNA is TGTGCCAGCAGCTTAGGTCTAGGCTGGACTGACAGTTCCTACAATGAGCAGTTCTTC.

The chain joins TRBV2 to TRBJ1-2, with 10 bases matching TRBD1. Germline CDR1 SNHLY, CDR2 FYNNEI. The CDR3 totals 13 residues. Trimming cost V 5 bases and J 4 bases; bases outside gene matches: 1. The CDR3 bases are TGTGCCAGCAGTCGACAGGGGGCCTATGGCTACACCTTC. Its protein is CASSRQGAYGYTF.

The rearrangement uses TRBV7-2 and TRBJ2-3; D is possibly TRBD2 (6 bases). V was pared by 1 base and J by 9 bases, with 14 bases between. CDR1 SGHTA and CDR2 FQGNSA come from the germline V gene. This CDR3 spans 14 amino acids. The DNA of the CDR3 is TGTGCCAGCAGCTTAGTCATGGGCGGGGTGACGCAGTATTTT. This sequence encodes CASSLVMGGVTQYF. The full variable domain, rest sourced from reference TRBV7-2 and TRBJ2-3, is GAGVSQSPSNKVTEKGKDVELRCDPISGHTALYWYRQSLGQGLEFLIYFQGNSAPDKSGLPSDRFSAERTGGSVSTLTIQRTQQEDSAVYLCASSLVMGGVTQYFGPGTRLTVL.

J is TRBJ1-2 and V is TRBV5-6, with 10 bases that match TRBD1. The CDR3 loop spans 15 amino acids. V shed 4 bases, J shed 2 bases, and the junction held 5 bases outside the gene matches. Germline V gene sequence: CDR1 SGHDT, CDR2 YYEEEE. CDR3 loop: CASSLKDRGNYGYTF. The DNA for the CDR3 is TGTGCCAGCAGCCTGAAGGACAGGGGGAACTATGGCTACACCTTC.

The chain links TRBV5-1 to TRBJ2-3; TRBD2 matches 11 bases. The CDR3 has 15 residues. V shed 5 bases and J 4 bases; nucleotides not matched to a gene: 6. Germline CDR1 reads SGHRS; CDR2 reads YFSETQ. In DNA, the CDR3 is TGCGCCAGCAGGATTAGCGGGAGGGCTGCAGATACGCAGTATTTT. Its protein is CASRISGRAADTQYF.

This clone was counted a single time. The rearrangement joins TRBV28 to TRBJ1-4; D is possibly TRBD1 (5 bases). This CDR3 spans 16 amino acids. CDR1 is MDHEN, CDR2 SYDVKM, per germline. With 4 bases removed from V and 5 bases from J, the gap between germline ends came to 17 bases. CDR3 amino acids: CASSYARPGGNEKLFF. In DNA form, the CDR3 reads TGTGCCAGCAGTTACGCCAGACCGGGGGGAAATGAAAAACTGTTTTTT.

V is TRBV6-1 and J is TRBJ2-1; a weak D match, TRBD2 (6 bases). Germline lookup yields CDR1 MNHNS and CDR2 SASEGT. The CDR3 is 14 amino acids. The V end lost 2 bases, the J end lost 10 bases, and 15 bases lay between the germline ends. The CDR3: CASSETGVPDEQFF. The CDR3 DNA reads TGTGCCAGCAGTGAAACGGGAGTACCCGACGAGCAGTTCTTC.

The chain is built from TRBV18 and TRBJ2-1; TRBD2 aligns across 10 bases. The CDR3 covers 14 residues. After removal of 3 bases from V and 6 bases from J, the junction contained 2 bases not matched to a gene. Germline CDR1 KGHSH, CDR2 LQKENI. CDR3 DNA sequence: TGTGCCAGCTCACCGGGGACTAGCGCCAATGAGCAGTTCTTC. This encodes CASSPGTSANEQFF.

The J gene is TRBJ1-5, the V gene TRBV6-1; 7 bases line up with TRBD1. Germline V gene data show CDR1 as MNHNS and CDR2 as SASEGT. The CDR3 totals 14 residues. V was pared by 4 bases and J by 7 bases, with 7 bases of the junction left unmatched. Here the CDR3 reads CASSAPGGNQPQHF. CDR3 sequence (DNA): TGTGCCAGCAGTGCCCCAGGGGGAAACCAGCCCCAGCATTTT.

The chain has TRBV6-5 and TRBJ1-1, with 7 bases that match TRBD1. The CDR3 sequence is 14 residues long. V lost 6 bases to trimming and J lost 6 bases; unmatched junction nucleotides: 10. Germline-derived CDR1 and CDR2 are MNHEY and SVGAGI. CDR3 nucleotide sequence: TGTGCCAGCAGCTACCGGGGACAGATCGCTGAAGCTTTCTTT. Residues: CASSYRGQIAEAFF.